The entry below describes one T cell receptor (beta chain). The source of the sample is a study of cytomegalovirus exposure and HLA in healthy donors. With V trimmed by 3 bases and J by 3 bases, 4 bases remained unmatched. Germline V lookup: CDR1 SGDLS, CDR2 YYNGEE. This CDR3 spans 14 amino acids. The data were produced by immunoSEQ multiplex PCR, yet TCRdb's version contains in-frame clones alone and is incomplete. The repertoire holds 100,000 to 120,000 clones, with about 85% as singletons. Sequenced: PBMCs. The V gene is TRBV9, the J gene TRBJ1-1, with 8 bases identical to TRBD1. The origin of this receptor is a young woman in good health and CMV-seronegative. The CDR3 coding sequence is TGTGCCAGCAGCGAGGGGACAGGATACACTGAAGCTTTCTTT. Translating it yields CASSEGTGYTEAFF.